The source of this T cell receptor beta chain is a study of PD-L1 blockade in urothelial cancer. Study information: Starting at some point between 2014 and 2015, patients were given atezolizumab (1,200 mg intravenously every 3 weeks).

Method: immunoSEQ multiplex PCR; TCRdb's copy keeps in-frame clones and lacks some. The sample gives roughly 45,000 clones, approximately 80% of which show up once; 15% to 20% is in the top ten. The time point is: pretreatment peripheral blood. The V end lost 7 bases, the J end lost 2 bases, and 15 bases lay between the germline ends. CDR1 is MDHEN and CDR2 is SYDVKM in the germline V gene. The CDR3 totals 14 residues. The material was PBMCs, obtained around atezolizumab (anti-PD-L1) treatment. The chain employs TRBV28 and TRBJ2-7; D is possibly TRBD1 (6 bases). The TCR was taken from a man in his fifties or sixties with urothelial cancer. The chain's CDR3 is CASNRDRPTYEQYF. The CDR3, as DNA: TGTGCCAGCAACAGGGACCGTCCGACCTACGAGCAGTACTTC.